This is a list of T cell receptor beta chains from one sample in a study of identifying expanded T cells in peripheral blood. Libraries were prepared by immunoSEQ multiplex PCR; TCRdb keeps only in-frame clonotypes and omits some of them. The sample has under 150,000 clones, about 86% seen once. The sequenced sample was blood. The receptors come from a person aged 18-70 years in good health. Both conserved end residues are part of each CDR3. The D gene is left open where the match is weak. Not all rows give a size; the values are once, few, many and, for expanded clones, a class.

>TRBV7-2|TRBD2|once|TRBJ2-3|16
CASSLARGGRADTQYF
TGTGCCAGCAGCTTAGCGCGGGGGGGTAGAGCAGATACGCAGTATTTT
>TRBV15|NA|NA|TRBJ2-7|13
CATSEASLYEQYF
TGTGCCACCAGCGAGGCGTCCCTCTACGAGCAGTACTTC
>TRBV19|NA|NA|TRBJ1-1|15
CASSIGRGLETEAFF
TGTGCCAGTAGTATCGGAAGGGGCTTGGAGACTGAAGCTTTCTTT
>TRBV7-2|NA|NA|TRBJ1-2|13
CASSLGGYQGYTF
TGTGCCAGCAGCTTGGGGGGGTATCAGGGCTACACCTTC
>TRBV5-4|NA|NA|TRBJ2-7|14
CASSSMDGTYEQYF
TGTGCCAGCAGCTCAATGGACGGTACCTACGAGCAGTACTTC
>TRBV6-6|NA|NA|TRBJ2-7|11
CASRRRDEQYF
TGTGCCAGCAGGAGAAGAGATGAGCAGTACTTC
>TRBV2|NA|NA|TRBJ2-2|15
CASSGLAERPGELFF
TGTGCCAGCAGTGGGTTAGCGGAGAGGCCCGGGGAGCTGTTTTTT
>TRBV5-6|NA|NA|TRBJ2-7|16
CASSLYWAGSGREQYF
TGTGCCAGCAGCTTGTATTGGGCAGGGAGTGGTCGCGAGCAGTACTTC
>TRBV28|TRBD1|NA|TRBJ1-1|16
CASKPDRGRLHTEAFF
TGTGCCAGCAAACCGGACAGGGGGCGGTTGCACACTGAAGCTTTCTTT
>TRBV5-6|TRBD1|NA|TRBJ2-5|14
CASSLWDRLETQYF
TGTGCCAGCAGCTTGTGGGACAGGTTGGAGACCCAGTACTTC
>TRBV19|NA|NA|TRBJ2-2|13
CASRLGGTGELFF
TGTGCCAGTAGACTAGGGGGAACCGGGGAGCTGTTTTTT
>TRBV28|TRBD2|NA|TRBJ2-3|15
CASGRTSGVTDTQYF
TGTGCCAGCGGGAGAACTAGCGGGGTCACAGATACGCAGTATTTT
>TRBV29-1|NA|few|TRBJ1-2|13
CSVEGQGLGGYTF
TGCAGCGTTGAAGGGCAGGGCCTTGGCGGCTACACCTTC
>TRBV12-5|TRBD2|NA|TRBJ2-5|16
CASGLVLAGQSETQYF
TGTGCTAGTGGTTTGGTACTAGCGGGACAATCAGAGACCCAGTACTTC
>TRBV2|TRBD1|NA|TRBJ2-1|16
CASRPGQGWGQNEQFF
TGTGCCAGCCGGCCGGGACAGGGCTGGGGGCAAAATGAGCAGTTCTTC
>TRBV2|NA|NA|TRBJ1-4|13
CASLAGISEKLFF
TGTGCCAGCTTAGCGGGTATTAGTGAAAAACTGTTTTTT
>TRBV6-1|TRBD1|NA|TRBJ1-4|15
CASSPGQGYWEKLFF
TGTGCCAGCAGCCCGGGACAGGGGTATTGGGAAAAACTGTTTTTT
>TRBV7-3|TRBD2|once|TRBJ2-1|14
CASSLNAGVGEQFF
TGTGCCAGCAGCTTAAATGCGGGAGTGGGTGAGCAGTTCTTC